This T cell receptor beta chain was captured in a study of shared T cell receptors in the human thymus. TCRdb's copy holds only in-frame clones and misses some; the assay was immunoSEQ multiplex PCR. The table shows 450,000 to 650,000 clones, with more than 75% occurring only once. CDR3 length: 15 residues. The V gene lost 2 bases and the J gene lost 0 bases, with 8 bases spanning the gap. The germline V gene encodes CDR1 MNHEY and CDR2 SVGAGI. A further study also used this sample, focusing on human thymus T cells. That work contributes: Resections obtained during corrective heart surgery supplied the thymus tissue.

The clonotype comes from a boy in the first two years of life with a congenital heart defect. The sequencing sample was made of thymocytes. The rearrangement uses TRBV6-5 and TRBJ1-5; no definite D call. CDR3 bases: TGTGCCAGCAGTTACGGCTCAGATAGCAATCAGCCCCAGCATTTT. It encodes CASSYGSDSNQPQHF.